Below, 18 T cell receptor delta chains from the same sample are listed, as sequenced in a study of gamma-delta chains in newborns, infants, children. TCRdb re-called clones from the reads via CATT. The table has some 5,000 delta-chain clones, over 0.4% seen once. Source material: blood. Receptor source: a child who was a newborn, infant or young child, either healthy, febrile or measles-vaccinated (not recorded which).

This clone was picked up a small number of times. Possible read error: a much larger clone is one base away. The chain carries TRDV2 and TRDJ3; TRDD3 matches 8 bases. The CDR3 has 21 residues. Germline CDR1 reads GEAIGNYY; CDR2 reads EKD. Germline trimming cut 2 bases from V and 2 bases from J; bases unmatched to any gene: 16. The CDR3 here is CACDIGYWGPPGPWDTRQMFF. CDR3 DNA sequence: TGTGCCTGTGACATCGGGTACTGGGGGCCGCCGGGCCCCTGGGACACCCGACAGATGTTTTTC.

This clone was picked up a small number of times. A read error may be the cause here, since a much bigger clone is one base away. The V call is TRDV2, the J call TRDJ3, with 11 bases fitting TRDD3. CDR1 and CDR2 from the germline V gene are GEAIGNYY and EKD. The CDR3 length is 21 residues. V lost 0 bases to trimming and J lost 0 bases; unmatched junction nucleotides: 9. This CDR3 reads CACDTVLGDIFSSWDTRQMFF. Written as DNA, the CDR3 is TGTGCCTGTGACACCGTACTGGGGGATATTTTTAGCTCCTGGGACACCCGACAGATGTTTTTC.

Only a few counts were recorded for this clone. The protein that TCRdb holds for this DNA derives from a much larger clone and differs from the translated DNA at residue 11, which likely indicates a read error; the protein shown here is translated from the DNA. The same CDR3 is also encoded by other DNA sequences in this sample. The chain combines TRDV2 with TRDJ2, with 10 bases matching TRDD3. This CDR3 is 16 amino acids long. Germline lookup yields CDR1 GEAIGNYY and CDR2 EKD. The CDR3 nucleotides read TGTGCCTGTGACACCTTGGGGGATACTTTGGCAGCACAACTCTTCTTT. Residues: CACDTLGDTLAAQLFF.

This clone was picked up a small number of times. TCRdb assigns this DNA the protein of a much larger clone, which departs from its translation at residue 5; this likely reflects a read error, and the protein shown comes from translating the DNA. This chain links TRDV1 with TRDJ1; 12 bases line up with TRDD3. V lost 1 base to trimming and J lost 3 bases; unmatched junction nucleotides: 3. The CDR3 has 16 residues. The germline V gene encodes CDR1 TSWWSYY and CDR2 QGS. The CDR3 region is CALGEPHWGIPDKLIF. The CDR3 DNA reads TGTGCTCTTGGGGAACCCCACTGGGGGATACCCGATAAACTCATCTTT.

The chain has TRDV2 and TRDJ3; 8 positions agree with TRDD3. CDR1 is GEAIGNYY, CDR2 EKD, per germline. Unmatched junction bases numbered 12, after V lost 3 bases and J lost 0 bases. The CDR3 spans 20 residues. CDR3: CACDAYWGDDSSWDTRQMFF. The CDR3 DNA is TGTGCCTGTGACGCCTACTGGGGGGACGACAGCTCCTGGGACACCCGACAGATGTTTTTC.

Of note for this clone: The TCRdb record carries a much larger clone's protein, which differs from this DNA's translation at residue 13; a read error is the likely cause, and the protein listed here is the DNA translation. This chain links TRDV2 with TRDJ3, with TRDD3 matching over 8 bases. This CDR3 has 19 residues. Germline CDR1 GEAIGNYY, CDR2 EKD. CDR3 in DNA: TGTGCCTGTGACACCTACTGGGGGTTCAGCTCCTGGGGCACCCGACAGATGTTTTTC. Its protein product is CACDTYWGFSSWGTRQMFF.

There are a few counts of this clone. Given a far larger clone just one base away, this is likely a sequencing read error. Other DNA sequences in the same sample also yield this CDR3. The chain carries TRDV2 and TRDJ3, with D unclear. V dropped 0 bases and J dropped 0 bases, with 11 bases sitting between them. The germline gives CDR1 GEAIGNYY, CDR2 EKD. The CDR3 loop spans 18 amino acids. The CDR3 protein is CACDTDRPSSWDTRQMFF. The CDR3, as DNA: TGTGCCTGTGACACCGATCGACCTAGCTCCTGGGACACCCGACAGATGTTTTTC.

This clone is medium-sized in the sample. This CDR3 is also generated by other DNA sequences in the sample. This chain uses TRDV2 with TRDJ3; 7 bases map to TRDD3. Trimming removed 4 bases from V and 1 base from J; junction bases left unmatched: 21. The length of the CDR3 is 22 residues. Germline CDR1 and CDR2: GEAIGNYY and EKD. CDR3 loop: CACDTPVGATVGESWDTRQMFF. The CDR3 DNA reads as TGTGCCTGTGATACTCCTGTTGGGGCGACGGTGGGGGAGTCCTGGGACACCCGACAGATGTTTTTC.

This clone was counted between two and nine times. This is likely an artifact of a read error, given a far larger clone one base away. Other nucleotide sequences from this sample produce the same CDR3. V is TRAV29/DV5 and J is TRDJ2; 13 bases align to TRDD3. Germline V gene lookup returns CDR1 NSMFDY and CDR2 ISSIKDK. The CDR3 consists of 15 residues. The CDR3 nucleotides read TGTGCAGCTACTGGGGGATACGCTTTGACAGCACAGCTCTTCTTT. Encoded protein: CAATGGYALTAQLFF.

This clone was detected a few times. One base separates it from a far larger clone, so it is likely a read error. Other nucleotide sequences from this sample produce the same CDR3. V and J are TRDV2 and TRDJ3, with 12 bases aligning to TRDD3. The length of the CDR3 is 19 residues. Germline V gene lookup returns CDR1 GEAIGNYY and CDR2 EKD. The CDR3 DNA reads TGTGCCTGTGACGAAGTACTGGGGGATACCTGCTGGGACACCCGACAGATGTTCTTC. Protein product: CACDEVLGDTCWDTRQMFF.

Comments on this clone: This may arise from a read error, as a much more abundant clone is one base away. The V call is TRDV2, the J call TRDJ3, with 8 bases identical to TRDD3. The V gene's germline CDR1 is GEAIGNYY and CDR2 EKD. This CDR3 is 19 amino acids long. CDR3 in DNA: TGTGCCTGTAACACCGCGGGATACGGGAGCTCCTGGGACACCCGACAGATGTTTTTC. Translation gives CACNTAGYGSSWDTRQMFF.

This clone has more than one count but fewer than ten. With only one base between it and a far larger clone, this is likely a read error. Other DNA sequences in the sample encode the same CDR3. The V and J genes are TRDV2 and TRDJ3; tentative D call: TRDD3 (6 bases). CDR1 GEAIGNYY and CDR2 EKD come from the germline V gene. The CDR3 has 20 residues. CDR3 nucleotides: TGTGCCTGTGACACCGGAGTCTGGGGCCCTAGCTCCTGGGACACCCGTCAGATGTTTTTC. Its protein product is CACDTGVWGPSSWDTRQMFF.

In regard to this clone: Translating this DNA gives a protein that differs at residue 8 from the TCRdb one, which belongs to a much larger clone; a read error is likely, and the protein shown is this translation. The rearrangement links TRDV2 to TRDJ3; D may be TRDD3 (5 bases). CDR1 and CDR2 from the germline V gene are GEAIGNYY and EKD. Between the trimmed V and J ends, which lost 3 bases and 0 bases, there was a span of 17 bases. This CDR3 region has 19 residues. CDR3: CACDAAGTRSSWDTRQMFF. CDR3 coding DNA: TGTGCCTGTGACGCCGCTGGGACCCGGAGCTCCTGGGACACCCGACAGATGTTTTTC.

Points on this clone: This DNA's translation and the protein TCRdb lists, from a much larger clone, do not match at residue 17, likely due to a read error; the protein shown is translated from the DNA. The chain joins TRDV2 to TRDJ3; 9 nucleotides align to TRDD3. Germline CDR1 and CDR2: GEAIGNYY and EKD. This CDR3 comprises 19 residues. CDR3: CACDTVGDKSSWDTRQVFF. The DNA of the CDR3 is TGTGCCTGTGACACGGTGGGGGATAAGAGCTCCTGGGACACCCGACAGGTGTTTTTC.

Points on this clone: A much larger clone lies one base from this, so it may be a read error. Other DNA variants within this sample encode the same CDR3. The rearrangement uses TRDV2 and TRDJ3; the match to TRDD3 covers 8 bases. This CDR3 region has 19 residues. The germline V gene encodes CDR1 GEAIGNYY and CDR2 EKD. CDR3 loop: CACDTAGYGSSWDTRQMFF. For the CDR3, the DNA is TGTGCCTGTGACACCGCGGGATACGGGAGCTCCTGGGACACCCGGCAGATGTTTTTC.

This clone has more than one count but fewer than ten. A far more abundant clone sits one base away, making this likely a read error. The sample has other DNA sequences that encode this CDR3 too. This chain links TRDV2 with TRDJ3, with 10 bases fitting TRDD3. J was trimmed by 1 base and V by 4 bases; bases with no gene match: 12. From germline, CDR1 is GEAIGNYY and CDR2 EKD. The CDR3 has 20 residues. DNA of the CDR3: TGTGCCTGTGATTACTCTACTGGGGGATTTAGTTCCTGGGACACCCGACAGATGTTTTTC. Its translation is CACDYSTGGFSSWDTRQMFF.

Comments on this clone: TCRdb attributes to this sequence the protein of a much larger clone, which differs from the DNA translation at residue 16; a read error is likely, and the protein displayed is translated from the DNA. The chain links TRDV2 to TRDJ1, with 13 bases fitting TRDD3. CDR1 is GEAIGNYY, CDR2 EKD, per germline. The CDR3 extends over 19 amino acids. DNA of the CDR3: TGTGCCTGTGACACGTTAGAACTGGGGGATACGGAGGGGACCGATAACCTCATCTTT. The encoded protein is CACDTLELGDTEGTDNLIF.

This clone appeared a few times. One end of the junction is discordant with germline, which a read error may explain. Here the CDR3 reads CACVPVLGDTTWGTRQMFF. The CDR3 DNA is TGTGCCTGTGTCCCCGTACTGGGGGATACAACCTGGGGCACCCGACAGATGTTTTTC. This chain links TRDV2 with TRDJ3; 12 positions agree with TRDD3. From germline, CDR1 is GEAIGNYY and CDR2 EKD. This CDR3 is built from 19 residues.